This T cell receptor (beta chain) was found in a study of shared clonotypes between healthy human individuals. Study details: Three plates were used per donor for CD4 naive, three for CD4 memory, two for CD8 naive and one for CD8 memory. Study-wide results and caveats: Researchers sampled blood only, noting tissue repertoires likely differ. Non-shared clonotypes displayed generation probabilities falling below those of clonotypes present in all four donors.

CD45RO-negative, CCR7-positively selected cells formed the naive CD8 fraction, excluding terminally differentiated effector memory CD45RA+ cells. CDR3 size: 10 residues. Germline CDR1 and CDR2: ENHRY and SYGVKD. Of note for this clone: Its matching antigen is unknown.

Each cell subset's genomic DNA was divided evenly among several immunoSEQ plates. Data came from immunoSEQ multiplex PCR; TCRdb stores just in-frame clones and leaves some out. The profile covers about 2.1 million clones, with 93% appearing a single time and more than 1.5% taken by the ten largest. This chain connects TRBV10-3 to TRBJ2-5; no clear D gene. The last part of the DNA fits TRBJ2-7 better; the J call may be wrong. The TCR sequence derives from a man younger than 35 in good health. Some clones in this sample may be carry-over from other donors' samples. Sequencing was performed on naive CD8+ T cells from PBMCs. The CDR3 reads CAIKDYEQYF. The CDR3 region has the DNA TGTGCCATCAAGGACTACGAGCAGTACTTC.